There are a few counts of the clone carrying this T cell receptor beta chain. Its cognate antigen is unknown. MiXCR was run by TCRdb on the reads, yielding one entry per CDR3 protein. Of roughly 230,000 distinct CDR3 sequences detected, approximately 15% appear once; the ten largest clones hold around 47%. The data were taken from a study of T cell repertoires in cytomegalovirus infection. Overall study findings and caveats: The cumulative frequency of public TCR beta families identified carriers of CMV plus the relevant HLA.

V lost 5 bases and J 6 bases, leaving 17 bases between the germline ends. This CDR3 spans 15 amino acids. Germline V gene sequence: CDR1 LNHDA, CDR2 SQIVND (reference sequence). The rearrangement joins TRBV19 to TRBJ2-1; D is possibly TRBD1 (7 bases). Sequenced input: CD8+ T cells from PBMCs. This sequence originates from a human donor in good health (CMV status not recorded). Some clones in this sample may be carry-over from other donors' samples. The CDR3 DNA is TGTGCCAGTAGTCCTGGGGGGACAGAGTCCAATGAGCAGTTCTTC. Protein sequence: CASSPGGTESNEQFF.